The clone carrying this T cell receptor beta chain came up a few times. The antigen is not known. The data were taken from a study of cytomegalovirus exposure and HLA in healthy donors. Trimming shortened V by 5 bases and J by 5 bases, and 19 bases separated the two germline ends. This CDR3 is built from 17 residues. Germline V gene data show CDR1 as SEHNR and CDR2 as FQNEAQ (reference sequence). Study-wide points: It emerged from a later analysis that several of the most significant clusters appeared to be linked to common viral pathogens.

Use of 60 Vbeta and 13 Jbeta primers characterized the PCR. Libraries were prepared by immunoSEQ multiplex PCR; TCRdb keeps only in-frame clonotypes and omits some of them. The data contain more than 150,000 clones, roughly 80% of them seen just once; the ten biggest clones take up 6.3%. The rearrangement links TRBV7-9 to TRBJ2-6, with D perhaps matching TRBD1 (6 bases). The clonotype was recovered from a man between 35 and 55 years old in good health and CMV-seropositive. Sequenced material: PBMCs. CDR3 region: CASSPPTGSPRANVLTF. In nucleotides, the CDR3 is TGTGCCAGCAGCCCCCCCACAGGGTCTCCGAGGGCCAACGTCCTGACTTTC.